These 25 T cell receptor beta chains were sequenced from one sample in a study of T cell repertoires in cytomegalovirus infection. TCRdb re-called the reads with MiXCR, one entry per CDR3 protein. The sample lists 250,000 or so distinct CDR3 sequences, roughly an eighth occurring once. The specimen sequenced was PBMCs. Every receptor here comes from a human donor in good health (CMV status not recorded). Some clones in this sample may be carry-over from other donors' samples.

The J gene is TRBJ1-6, the V gene TRBV4-3; no clear D. V lost 0 bases and J lost 11, with 11 bases in between. Germline CDR1 is LGHNA and CDR2 is YSLEER. The CDR3 contains 14 residues. CDR3 in amino acids: CASSQDRHSAPLHF. The DNA for the CDR3 is TGCGCCAGCAGCCAAGATCGGCATTCAGCACCCCTCCACTTT.

The chain recombines TRBV5-1 with TRBJ1-3, with D possibly TRBD1 on 5 matching bases. Germline V lookup: CDR1 SGHRS, CDR2 YFSETQ. The length of the CDR3 is 15 residues. Trimming took 3 bases from V and 0 from J, leaving 10 bases between them. CDR3 protein: CASSSGPTSGNTIYF. The DNA of the CDR3 is TGCGCCAGCAGCTCGGGACCGACCTCTGGAAACACCATATATTTT.

The chain uses TRBV28 and TRBJ1-1, with 7 bases aligning to TRBD1. V gave up 4 bases and J gave up 1 base; unmatched junction bases: 12. Per the germline V gene, CDR1 is MDHEN and CDR2 is SYDVKM. This CDR3 spans 17 amino acids. CDR3 sequence reads: CASSYPGSGQENTEAFF. Here the CDR3 DNA reads TGTGCCAGCAGTTATCCTGGCTCAGGACAGGAGAACACTGAAGCTTTCTTT.

There are many counts of this clonotype. The V gene is TRBV6-2 or TRBV6-3, the J gene TRBJ2-5, with D hard to call. Germline V CDR1 and CDR2: MNHEY, SVGEGT. Deletions cut 6 bases from V and 5 bases from J, with 16 bases between. The CDR3 length is 14 residues. This chain's CDR3 is CASRRDPGGETQYF. The CDR3 DNA sequence: TGTGCCAGCAGAAGAGATCCCGGTGGGGAGACCCAGTACTTC.

The table lists this clonotype with many counts. The chain joins TRBV7-2 to TRBJ2-2, with 9 bases fitting TRBD2. Germline loops: CDR1 SGHTA, CDR2 FQGNSA. The CDR3 spans 16 residues. The V gene end was trimmed by 1 base and the J gene end by 3 bases; junction bases not matched to a gene: 3. CDR3 in amino acids: CASSLELAGDTGELFF. The CDR3 coding sequence is TGTGCCAGCAGCTTAGAGTTAGCGGGGGACACCGGGGAGCTGTTTTTT.

This clonotype was seen many times. The chain couples TRBV27 to TRBJ2-5; D call uncertain. This CDR3 is 13 amino acids long. Germline V gene sequence: CDR1 MNHEY, CDR2 SMNVEV (reference sequence). Trimming cost V 3 bases and J 0 bases, with 5 bases left between them. CDR3 DNA sequence: TGTGCCAGCAGTTTCGGCCACCAAGAGACCCAGTACTTC. Translating it yields CASSFGHQETQYF.

This clonotype was detected ten times or more. The rearrangement uses TRBV12-3 or TRBV12-4 and TRBJ2-5; TRBD2 matches 7 bases. V was clipped by 7 bases and J by 5 bases; unmatched bases: 10. CDR3 size: 14 residues. CDR3 nucleotide sequence: TGTGCCAGCACCTACCACGGGGGGAAGGAGACCCAGTACTTC. Protein sequence: CASTYHGGKETQYF.

This clonotype was recorded a few times. The chain is built from TRBV28 and TRBJ2-7; D assignment may be TRBD1 or TRBD2 (7 bases each). CDR3 size: 15 residues. CDR1 is MDHEN, CDR2 SYDVKM, per germline. Trimming shortened V by 6 bases and J by 13 bases, and 28 bases separated the two germline ends. CDR3 sequence: CASRQMGGGQSTDYF. CDR3 sequence (DNA): TGTGCCAGCAGACAAATGGGGGGGGGACAGTCAACCGATTACTTC.

Concerning this clonotype: Because it lacks the conserved phenylalanine or tryptophan at the end, this CDR3 is likely a read error. The DNA is left out, because the CDR3 cannot be placed on it with certainty; the CDR3 is given as TCRdb lists it. The chain recombines TRBV6-2 or TRBV6-3 with TRBJ2-7; TRBD2 was called by the table and not checked on the DNA. The germline CDR1 and CDR2 sequences are MNHEY and SVGEGT. The CDR3 comprises 11 residues, both ends counted. The CDR3 spells CASIEDSRIFL.

The sample holds a few counts of this clonotype. The chain has TRBV19 and TRBJ2-5; TRBD1 matches at 9 bases. V dropped 4 bases and J dropped 5; count of bases not matched to a gene: 5. The CDR3 extends over 14 amino acids. Looked up from germline, CDR1 is LNHDA and CDR2 is SQIVND (reference sequence). DNA of the CDR3: TGTGCCAGTAGTACCGGGACAGGGAGTGAGACCCAGTACTTC. As protein: CASSTGTGSETQYF.

This clonotype has a count of ten or more. CDR3 protein: CASSLGPGQEQFF. The CDR3 DNA sequence: TGTGCCAGCAGCTTAGGACCGGGACAGGAGCAGTTCTTC. V usage is TRBV7-2 and J usage is TRBJ2-1, with 7 bases lining up with TRBD1. Unmatched junction bases numbered 4, after V lost 1 base and J lost 10 bases. CDR1 and CDR2 (germline): SGHTA, FQGNSA. The CDR3 totals 13 residues.

This clonotype was seen repeatedly, ten times or more. The chain has TRBV25-1 and TRBJ1-2; 8 positions match TRBD1. Unmatched junction bases numbered 4, after V lost 3 bases and J lost 4 bases. In germline, CDR1 is MGHDK, CDR2 SYGVNS. This CDR3 comprises 14 residues. The CDR3 nucleotides are TGTGCCAGCAGTGAGGACAGGGCCTCCTATGGCTACACCTTC. Amino acids: CASSEDRASYGYTF.

The chain joins TRBV6-1 to TRBJ1-1; D is possibly TRBD1 (6 bases). CDR3 size: 16 residues. The V and J ends lost 0 bases and 0 bases respectively, with 11 bases between them. CDR1 is MNHNS, CDR2 SASEGT, per germline. CDR3 residues: CASSEATRGMNTEAFF. The CDR3 DNA is TGTGCCAGCAGTGAAGCGACCAGGGGTATGAACACTGAAGCTTTCTTT.

This clonotype was observed a handful of times. The junction departs from the called germline gene at one end, perhaps through a read error. The gene calls are TRBV14 and TRBJ2-6; D is unclear. The CDR3 has 16 amino acids. CDR1 is SGHDN, CDR2 FVKESK, per germline. Written as DNA, the CDR3 is TGTGCCAGCAGCCAAGGGCGGCTGTCTGGGACCAACGTCCTGACTTTC. As protein: CASSQGRLSGTNVLTF.

This clonotype was seen at least ten times. The chain couples TRBV7-2 to TRBJ1-1; D is possibly TRBD1 (5 bases). V was trimmed by 1 base and J by 3 bases, leaving 6 bases between them. CDR1 SGHTA and CDR2 FQGNSA come from the germline V gene. The CDR3 loop spans 13 amino acids. The CDR3 DNA reads TGTGCCAGCAGCTTAGTAGGGGACACTGAAGCTTTCTTT. Protein: CASSLVGDTEAFF.

This clonotype was detected only a few times. V is TRBV25-1 and J is TRBJ2-5, with D perhaps matching TRBD2 (6 bases). This CDR3 is built from 15 residues. Trimming stripped 6 bases from V and 2 bases from J, with 16 bases between. Germline assignment: CDR1 MGHDK and CDR2 SYGVNS. The DNA of the CDR3 is TGTGCCAGCAGCGACGACCTGGGGGGACAAGAGACCCAGTACTTC. Translation: CASSDDLGGQETQYF. The whole variable domain, remainder taken from reference TRBV25-1 and TRBJ2-5, is EADIYQTPRYLVIGTGKKITLECSQTMGHDKMYWYQQDPGMELHLIHYSYGVNSTEKGDLSSESTVSRIRTEHFPLTLESARPSHTSQYLCASSDDLGGQETQYFGPGTRLLVL.

This clonotype was observed at least ten times. J is TRBJ2-5 and V is TRBV11-3; no firm D call. Germline assignment: CDR1 SGHNT and CDR2 YENEEA. Trimming took off 6 bases at V and 3 bases at J, with 14 bases between the two ends. The CDR3 consists of 14 residues. The CDR3: CASSTWESEETQYF. CDR3 nucleotides: TGTGCCAGCAGTACATGGGAATCTGAAGAGACCCAGTACTTC. The complete variable domain, with remaining parts taken from reference TRBV11-3 and TRBJ2-5, reads EAGVVQSPRYKIIEKKQPVAFWCNPISGHNTLYWYLQNLGQGPELLIRYENEEAVDDSQLPKDRFSAERLKGVDSTLKIQPAELGDSAVYLCASSTWESEETQYFGPGTRLLVL.

J is TRBJ1-6 and V is TRBV12-3 or TRBV12-4; D is unclear. The CDR3 length is 13 residues. V gave up 6 bases and J gave up 6 bases, with 9 bases separating them. The CDR3 DNA reads TGTGCCAGCAGCCGGGATGTTAATTCACCCCTCCACTTT. It is translated as CASSRDVNSPLHF.

This CDR3 reads CSAWGQGALGEAFF. In DNA, the CDR3 is TGCAGTGCTTGGGGACAGGGGGCATTGGGTGAAGCTTTCTTT. The chain recombines TRBV20-1 with TRBJ1-1; 12 bases fit TRBD1. Trimming at V came to 5 bases and at J to 7 bases, leaving 8 bases not matched to a gene. This CDR3 contains 14 residues. The germline V gene has CDR1 DFQATT and CDR2 SNEGSKA (reference sequence).

This clonotype was found many times. V usage is TRBV7-2 and J usage is TRBJ1-5, with D uncertain. Trimming removed 5 bases from V and 0 bases from J, with 11 bases in between. The CDR3 is made up of 15 amino acids. Germline V CDR1 and CDR2: SGHTA, FQGNSA. CDR3 in DNA: TGTGCCAGCAGCCCTCTGTCTTTTAGCAATCAGCCCCAGCATTTT. As protein: CASSPLSFSNQPQHF.

This clonotype was seen at least ten times. This sequence joins TRBV7-2 and TRBJ2-5; D could derive from TRBD1 or TRBD2 (6 bases each). Per germline, CDR1 SGHTA and CDR2 FQGNSA. There are 15 residues in the CDR3. V lost 5 bases and J lost 5, with 18 bases in between. The CDR3 nucleotides read TGTGCCAGCAGCCCCCGGAGGGGGTGGAGTGAGACCCAGTACTTC. Amino acid sequence: CASSPRRGWSETQYF.

Concerning this clonotype itself: The junction departs from the called germline gene at one end, perhaps through a read error. J is TRBJ2-5 and V is TRBV7-8; the match to TRBD1 covers 9 bases. The CDR3 runs 16 residues. The germline CDR1 and CDR2 sequences are SGHVS and FQNEAQ. This chain's CDR3 is CASSRMAGQGQETRNF. In DNA form, the CDR3 reads TGTGCCAGCAGCCGAATGGCGGGACAGGGACAAGAGACCCGTAACTTC.

The chain joins TRBV20-1 to TRBJ2-7; 8 nucleotides match TRBD1. The junction had 7 bases not matched to a gene; V was cut back by 0 bases and J by 3 bases. Per germline, CDR1 DFQATT and CDR2 SNEGSKA (reference sequence). This CDR3 has 15 residues. The CDR3 region has the DNA TGCAGTGCTAGAGATCAACCCACAGGGGGCTACGAGCAGTACTTC. The encoded protein is CSARDQPTGGYEQYF.

This clonotype was observed at least ten times. V and J are TRBV7-6 and TRBJ1-6; D not certain. The CDR3 runs 15 residues. The germline V gene has CDR1 SGHVS and CDR2 FNYEAQ. V was cut by 1 base and J by 10 bases, with 14 bases left in between. This CDR3 reads CASSLGGSGYSPLHF. CDR3 DNA sequence: TGTGCCAGCAGCTTAGGAGGGAGCGGTTACTCACCCCTCCACTTT.

This clonotype has ten or more counts. The V call is TRBV7-2, the J call TRBJ1-4; 7 bases are a match to TRBD1. This CDR3 is 15 amino acids long. V shed 5 bases and J 6 bases; nucleotides not matched to a gene: 9. Germline values: CDR1 SGHTA, CDR2 FQGNSA. Here the CDR3 DNA reads TGTGCCAGCAGCCCGGTTGCCGGGACAGATGAAAAACTGTTTTTT. This sequence encodes CASSPVAGTDEKLFF.